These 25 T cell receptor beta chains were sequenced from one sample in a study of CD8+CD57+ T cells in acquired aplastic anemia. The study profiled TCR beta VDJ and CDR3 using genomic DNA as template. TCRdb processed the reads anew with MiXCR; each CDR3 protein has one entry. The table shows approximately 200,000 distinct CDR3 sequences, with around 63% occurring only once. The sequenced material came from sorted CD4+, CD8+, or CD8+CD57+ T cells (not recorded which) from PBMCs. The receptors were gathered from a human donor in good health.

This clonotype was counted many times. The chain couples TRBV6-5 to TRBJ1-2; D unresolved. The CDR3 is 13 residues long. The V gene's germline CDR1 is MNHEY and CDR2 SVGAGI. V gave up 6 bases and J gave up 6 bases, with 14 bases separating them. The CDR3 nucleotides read TGTGCCAGCAGCCGGTCCTATGGGGATGGCTACACCTTC. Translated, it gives CASSRSYGDGYTF.

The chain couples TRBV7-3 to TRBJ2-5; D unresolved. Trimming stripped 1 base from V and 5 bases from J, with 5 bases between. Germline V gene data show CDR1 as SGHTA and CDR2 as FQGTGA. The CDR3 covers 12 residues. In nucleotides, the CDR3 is TGTGCCAGCAGCTTAATCTCCGAGACCCAGTACTTC. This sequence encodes CASSLISETQYF.

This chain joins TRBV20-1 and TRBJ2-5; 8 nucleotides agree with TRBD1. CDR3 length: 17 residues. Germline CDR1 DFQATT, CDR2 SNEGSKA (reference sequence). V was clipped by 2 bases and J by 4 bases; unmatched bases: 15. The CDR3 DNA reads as TGCAGTGCTAGATCTCAGGACAGGGTCCGGTTGGTAGAGACCCAGTACTTC. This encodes CSARSQDRVRLVETQYF.

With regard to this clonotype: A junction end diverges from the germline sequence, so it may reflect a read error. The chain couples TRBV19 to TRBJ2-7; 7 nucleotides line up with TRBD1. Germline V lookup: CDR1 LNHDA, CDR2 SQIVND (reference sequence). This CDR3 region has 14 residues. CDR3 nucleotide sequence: TGTGCCAGTAGTATCCTGACAGGGTGGTATGGCAACACCTTC. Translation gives CASSILTGWYGNTF.

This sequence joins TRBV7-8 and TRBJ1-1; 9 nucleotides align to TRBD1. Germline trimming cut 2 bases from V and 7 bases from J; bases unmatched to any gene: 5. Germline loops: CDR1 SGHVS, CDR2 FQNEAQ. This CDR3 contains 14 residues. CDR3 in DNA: TGTGCCAGCAGCTTAAGTCGGGGACAGGGTGAAGCTTTCTTT. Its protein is CASSLSRGQGEAFF.

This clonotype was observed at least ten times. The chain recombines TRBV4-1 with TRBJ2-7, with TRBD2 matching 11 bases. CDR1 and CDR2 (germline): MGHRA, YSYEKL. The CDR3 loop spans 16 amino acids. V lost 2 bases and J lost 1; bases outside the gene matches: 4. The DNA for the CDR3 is TGCGCCAGCAGCCAACTTTGGACTAGCGGGTCCTACGAGCAGTACTTC. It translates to CASSQLWTSGSYEQYF.

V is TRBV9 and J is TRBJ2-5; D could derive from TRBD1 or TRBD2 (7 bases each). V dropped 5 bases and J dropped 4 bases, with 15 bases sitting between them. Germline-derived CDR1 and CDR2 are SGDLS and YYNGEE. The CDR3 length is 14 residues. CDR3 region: CASSIRGGLETQYF. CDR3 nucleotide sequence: TGTGCCAGCAGTATCAGGGGGGGCTTAGAGACCCAGTACTTC. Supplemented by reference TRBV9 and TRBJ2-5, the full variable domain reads DSGVTQTPKHLITATGQRVTLRCSPRSGDLSVYWYQQSLDQGLQFLIQYYNGEERAKGNILERFSAQQFPDLHSELNLSSLELGDSALYFCASSIRGGLETQYFGPGTRLLVL.

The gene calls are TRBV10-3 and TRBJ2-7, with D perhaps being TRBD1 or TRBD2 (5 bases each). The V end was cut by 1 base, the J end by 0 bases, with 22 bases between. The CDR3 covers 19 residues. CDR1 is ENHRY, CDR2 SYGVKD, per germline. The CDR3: CAISEFRGTRILGSYEQYF. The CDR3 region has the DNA TGTGCCATCAGTGAGTTCAGAGGGACCCGCATCCTGGGCTCCTACGAGCAGTACTTC.

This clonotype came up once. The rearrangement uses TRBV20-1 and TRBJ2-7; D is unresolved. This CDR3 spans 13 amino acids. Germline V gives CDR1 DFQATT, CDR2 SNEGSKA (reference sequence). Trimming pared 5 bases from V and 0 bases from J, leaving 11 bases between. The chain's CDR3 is CSAAVASSYEQYF. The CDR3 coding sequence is TGCAGTGCTGCGGTCGCCTCCTCCTACGAGCAGTACTTC.

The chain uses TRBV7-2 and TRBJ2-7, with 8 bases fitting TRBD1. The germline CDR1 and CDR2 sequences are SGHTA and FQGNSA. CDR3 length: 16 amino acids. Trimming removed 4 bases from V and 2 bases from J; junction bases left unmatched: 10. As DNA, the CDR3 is TGTGCCAGCAGCTCCGACAGGGGCCTTGATCCCTACGAGCAGTACTTC. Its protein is CASSSDRGLDPYEQYF.

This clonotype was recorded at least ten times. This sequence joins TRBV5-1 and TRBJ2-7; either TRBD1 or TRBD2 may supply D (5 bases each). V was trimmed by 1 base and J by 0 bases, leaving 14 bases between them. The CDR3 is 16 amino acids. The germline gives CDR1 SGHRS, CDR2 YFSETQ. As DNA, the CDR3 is TGCGCCAGCAGCTTGAAAGGGGACCTACTCTCCTACGAGCAGTACTTC. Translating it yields CASSLKGDLLSYEQYF.

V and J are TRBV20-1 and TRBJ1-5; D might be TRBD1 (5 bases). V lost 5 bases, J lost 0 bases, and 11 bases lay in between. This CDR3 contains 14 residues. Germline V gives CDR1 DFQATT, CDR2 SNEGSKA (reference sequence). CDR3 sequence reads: CSARNRFSNQPQHF. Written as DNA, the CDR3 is TGCAGTGCTCGAAACAGGTTTAGCAATCAGCCCCAGCATTTT.

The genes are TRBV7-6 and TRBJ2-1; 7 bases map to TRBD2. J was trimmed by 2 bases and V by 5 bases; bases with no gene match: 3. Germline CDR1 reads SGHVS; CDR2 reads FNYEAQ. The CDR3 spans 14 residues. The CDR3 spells CASSKGGTYNEQFF. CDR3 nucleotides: TGTGCCAGCAGCAAGGGAGGGACCTACAATGAGCAGTTCTTC.

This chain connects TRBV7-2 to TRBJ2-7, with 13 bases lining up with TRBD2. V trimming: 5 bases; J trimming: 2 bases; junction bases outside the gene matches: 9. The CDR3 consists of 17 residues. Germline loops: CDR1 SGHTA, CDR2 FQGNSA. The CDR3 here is CASSRTSGGATPYEQYF. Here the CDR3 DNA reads TGTGCCAGCAGCCGCACTAGCGGGGGGGCTACCCCCTACGAGCAGTACTTC.

CDR3 nucleotide sequence: TGTGCCAGCAGCCAACCGACAGAGTTTGAGACCCAGTACTTC. This encodes CASSQPTEFETQYF. The gene calls are TRBV7-9 and TRBJ2-5; possibly TRBD1 for D (5 bases). V lost 5 bases and J 5 bases, leaving 15 bases between the germline ends. The CDR3 extends over 14 amino acids. CDR1 SEHNR and CDR2 FQNEAQ come from the germline V gene (reference sequence).

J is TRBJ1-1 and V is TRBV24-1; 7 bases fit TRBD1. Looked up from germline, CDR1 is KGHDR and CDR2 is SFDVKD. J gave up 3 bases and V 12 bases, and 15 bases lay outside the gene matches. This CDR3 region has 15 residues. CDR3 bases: TGTGCCGCCAATAACGGACAGGCCGTGGACACTGAAGCTTTCTTT. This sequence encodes CAANNGQAVDTEAFF.

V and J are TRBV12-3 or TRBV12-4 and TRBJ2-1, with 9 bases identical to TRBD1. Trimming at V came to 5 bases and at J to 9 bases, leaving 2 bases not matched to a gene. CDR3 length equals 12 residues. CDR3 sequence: CASSRTGVEQFF. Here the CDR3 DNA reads TGTGCCAGCAGTCGGACAGGGGTTGAGCAGTTCTTC.

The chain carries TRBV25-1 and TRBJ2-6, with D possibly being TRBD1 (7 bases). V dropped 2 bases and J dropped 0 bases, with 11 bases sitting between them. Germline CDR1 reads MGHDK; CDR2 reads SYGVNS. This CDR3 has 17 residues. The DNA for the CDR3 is TGTGCCAGCAGTGAAGGCGGGACAGCCTCTGGGGCCAACGTCCTGACTTTC. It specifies CASSEGGTASGANVLTF.

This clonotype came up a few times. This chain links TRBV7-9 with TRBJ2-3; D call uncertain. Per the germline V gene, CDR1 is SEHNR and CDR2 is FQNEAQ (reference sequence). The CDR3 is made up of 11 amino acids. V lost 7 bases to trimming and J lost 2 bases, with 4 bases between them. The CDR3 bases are TGTGCCAGCACCCACACAGATACGCAGTATTTT. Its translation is CASTHTDTQYF.

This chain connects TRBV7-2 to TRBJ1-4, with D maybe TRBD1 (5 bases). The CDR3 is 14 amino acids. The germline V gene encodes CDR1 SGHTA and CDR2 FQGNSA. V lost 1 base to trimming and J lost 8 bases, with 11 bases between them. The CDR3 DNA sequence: TGTGCCAGCAGCTTAGGGGGCGACGGGGAAAAACTGTTTTTT. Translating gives CASSLGGDGEKLFF.

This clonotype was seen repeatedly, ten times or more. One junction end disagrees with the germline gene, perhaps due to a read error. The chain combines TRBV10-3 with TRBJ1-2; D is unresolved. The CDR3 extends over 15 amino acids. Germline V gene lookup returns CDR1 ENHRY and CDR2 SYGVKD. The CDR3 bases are TGTGCCATCGGTGACCCGGTGGAGTATCTCTATGGCTACACCTTC. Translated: CAIGDPVEYLYGYTF.

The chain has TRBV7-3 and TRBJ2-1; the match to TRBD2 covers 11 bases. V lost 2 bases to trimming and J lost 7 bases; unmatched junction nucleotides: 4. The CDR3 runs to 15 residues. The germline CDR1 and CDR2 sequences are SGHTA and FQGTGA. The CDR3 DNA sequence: TGTGCCAGCAGCTTACTAGCGGGGGGCGTAAATGAGCAGTTCTTC. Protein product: CASSLLAGGVNEQFF.

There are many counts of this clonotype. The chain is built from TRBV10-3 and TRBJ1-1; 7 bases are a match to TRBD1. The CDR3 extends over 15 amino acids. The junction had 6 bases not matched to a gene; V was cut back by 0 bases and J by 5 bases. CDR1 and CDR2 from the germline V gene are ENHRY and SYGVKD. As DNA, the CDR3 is TGTGCCATCAGTGAGTCCTTCCAGGGGGAAACTGAAGCTTTCTTT. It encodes CAISESFQGETEAFF.

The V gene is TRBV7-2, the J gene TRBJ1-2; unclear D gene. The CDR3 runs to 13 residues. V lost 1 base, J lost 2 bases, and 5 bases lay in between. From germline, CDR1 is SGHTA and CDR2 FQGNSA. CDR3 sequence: CASSLDGNYGYTF. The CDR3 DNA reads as TGTGCCAGCAGCTTAGACGGAAACTATGGCTACACCTTC.

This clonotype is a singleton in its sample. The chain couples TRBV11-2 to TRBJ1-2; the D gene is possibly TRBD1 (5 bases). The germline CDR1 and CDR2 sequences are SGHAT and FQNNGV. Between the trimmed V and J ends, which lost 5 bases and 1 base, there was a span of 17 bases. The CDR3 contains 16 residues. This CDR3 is CASSHVRGEGNYGYTF. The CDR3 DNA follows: TGTGCCAGCAGCCACGTACGGGGGGAGGGTAACTATGGCTACACCTTC.